This entry is about one T cell receptor (beta chain). Its antigen remains unknown. The method was immunoSEQ multiplex PCR; TCRdb's version includes in-frame clones alone and lacks a portion of them. The sample has approximately 98,000 clones, around 90% seen once. The source of the sample is a study of Tregs in tolerant kidney transplant recipients. CDR3 size: 15 residues. Trimming took 0 bases from V and 3 from J; bases not matched to a gene: 5. Germline V gene data show CDR1 as MGHRA and CDR2 as YSYEKL. Unstimulated Tregs (CD4+CD25+CD127-) and CD4+CD25- non-Tregs were sorted from PBMCs. Broader study findings: For some patients, primers changed over time, blocking nucleotide-level comparison. In tolerant patients, donor-specific Tregs outgrew total Tregs, suggesting antigen-driven expansion. This study did not directly address biological reproducibility.

The sequences come from CD4+ T cells from blood, collected before the transplant. The rearrangement joins TRBV4-1 to TRBJ2-7, with 7 bases aligning to TRBD1. The clonotype was recovered from a human donor who received a combined kidney and bone marrow transplant. CDR3 bases: TGCGCCAGCAGCCAAGAGTGGACAGGTGACTACGAGCAGTACTTC. Residues: CASSQEWTGDYEQYF.